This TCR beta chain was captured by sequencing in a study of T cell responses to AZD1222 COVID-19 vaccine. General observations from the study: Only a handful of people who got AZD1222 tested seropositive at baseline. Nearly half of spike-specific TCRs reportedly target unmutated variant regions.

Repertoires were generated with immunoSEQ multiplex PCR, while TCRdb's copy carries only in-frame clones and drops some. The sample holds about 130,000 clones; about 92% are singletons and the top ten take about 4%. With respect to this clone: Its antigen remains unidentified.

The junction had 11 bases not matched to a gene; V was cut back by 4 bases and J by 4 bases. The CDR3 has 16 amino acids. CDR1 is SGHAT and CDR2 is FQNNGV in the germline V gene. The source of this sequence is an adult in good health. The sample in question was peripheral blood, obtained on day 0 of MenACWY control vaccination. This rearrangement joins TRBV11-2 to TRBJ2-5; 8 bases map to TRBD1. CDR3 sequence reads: CASSSRVQGAGETQYF. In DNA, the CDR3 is TGTGCCAGCAGCTCCCGTGTTCAGGGGGCAGGAGAGACCCAGTACTTC.